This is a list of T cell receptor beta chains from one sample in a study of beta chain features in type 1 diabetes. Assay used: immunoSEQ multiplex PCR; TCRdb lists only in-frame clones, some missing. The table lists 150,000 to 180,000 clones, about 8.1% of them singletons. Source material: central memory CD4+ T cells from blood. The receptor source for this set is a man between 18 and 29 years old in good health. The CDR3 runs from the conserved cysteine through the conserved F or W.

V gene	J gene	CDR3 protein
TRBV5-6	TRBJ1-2	CASSLVTGMGGYTF
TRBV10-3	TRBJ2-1	CAISGTAGGGEQFF
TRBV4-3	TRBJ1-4	CASSQVTGPTGDEKLFF
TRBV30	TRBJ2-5	CAWRRQGGTQYF
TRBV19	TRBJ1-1	CASSQDRDTEAFF
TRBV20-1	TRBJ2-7	CRLGTDYEQYF
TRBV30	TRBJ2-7	CAWSLQVEQYF
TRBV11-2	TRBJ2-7	CASSFGQGNEQYF
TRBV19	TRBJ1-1	CASSIEREAEAFF
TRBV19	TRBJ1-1	CASRQGRYTEAFF
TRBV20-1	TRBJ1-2	CSSDNYGYTF
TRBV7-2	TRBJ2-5	CASSPETGQETQYF
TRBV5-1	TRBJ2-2	CASTRLAGDGELFF
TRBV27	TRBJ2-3	CASSYTSTDTQYF
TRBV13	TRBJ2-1	CASSLGPNGEFF
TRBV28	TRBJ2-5	CASSLPNDGQETQYF
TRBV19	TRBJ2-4	CASSAPSGGNIQYF
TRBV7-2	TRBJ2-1	CASSLRGGASGEQFF
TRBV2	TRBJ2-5	CASRLGLAGGRQTQYF
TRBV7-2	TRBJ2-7	CASSLDRNYEQYF
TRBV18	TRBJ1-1	CASSPPPWSEAFF
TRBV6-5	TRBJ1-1	CASTTTGARDAFF
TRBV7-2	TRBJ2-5	CASSLQDRSGETQYF
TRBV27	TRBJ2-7	CASSYRVGTYEQYF
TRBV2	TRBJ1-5	CASGESRDRGDSNQPQHF
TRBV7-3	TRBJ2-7	CASSLDSGNPYEQYF
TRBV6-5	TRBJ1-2	CASRGVLGNYGYTF
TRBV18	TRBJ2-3	CASSPTVDTQYF
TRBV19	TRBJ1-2	CASAPDRASNYGYTF
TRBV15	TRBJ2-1	CATSRRQGEYDEQFF
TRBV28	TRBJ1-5	CASSLGQGRQPQHF
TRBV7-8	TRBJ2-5	CASGIGQGAWETQYF
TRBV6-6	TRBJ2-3	CASRNRGTDTQYF
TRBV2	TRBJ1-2	CATQKTVNYGYTF
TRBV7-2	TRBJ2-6	CASSFKGAVGANVLTF
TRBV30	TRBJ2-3	CAWSPGLAGSADTQYF
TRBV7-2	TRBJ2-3	CASSSGQGTDTQYF
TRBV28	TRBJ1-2	CASSLWSGGGYTF
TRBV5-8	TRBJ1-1	CASSQKGQLNTEAFF
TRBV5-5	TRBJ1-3	CASSRGSYSGNTIYF
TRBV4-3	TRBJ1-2	CASSQGTGANYGYTF
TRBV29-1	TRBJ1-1	CSVVEGTGETEAFF
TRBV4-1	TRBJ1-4	CASSQGFPGKLFF
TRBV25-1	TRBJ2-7	CASSESAVLSSYEQYF
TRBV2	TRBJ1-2	CASSANRDGGYTF
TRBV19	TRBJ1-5	CARNQGKGNQPQHF
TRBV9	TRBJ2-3	CASSVELAGGWSTDTQYF
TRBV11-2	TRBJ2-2	CASIGAGGPGELFF
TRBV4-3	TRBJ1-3	CASSQERGDYSGNTIYF
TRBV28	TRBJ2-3	CASNPLAGADTQYF
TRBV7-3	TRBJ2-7	CASSPRAGSYEQYF
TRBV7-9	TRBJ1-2	CASSLSATHYGYTF
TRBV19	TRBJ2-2	CASSPINWGTSGSGTGELFF
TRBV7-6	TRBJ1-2	CASSPTGYGYGYTF
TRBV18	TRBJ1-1	CASSLGRNTEAFF